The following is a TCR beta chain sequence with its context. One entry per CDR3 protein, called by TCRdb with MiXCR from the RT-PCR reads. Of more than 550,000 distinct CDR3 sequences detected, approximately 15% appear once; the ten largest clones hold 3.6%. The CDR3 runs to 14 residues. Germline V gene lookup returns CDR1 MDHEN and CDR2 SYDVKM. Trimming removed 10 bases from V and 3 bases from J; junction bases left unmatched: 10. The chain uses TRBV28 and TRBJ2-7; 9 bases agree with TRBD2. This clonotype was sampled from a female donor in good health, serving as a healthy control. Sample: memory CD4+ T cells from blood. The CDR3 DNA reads TGTGCCACGGGACTAGCTTTGAACTACTACGAGCAGTACTTC. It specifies CATGLALNYYEQYF. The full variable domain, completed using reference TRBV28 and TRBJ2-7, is DVKVTQSSRYLVKRTGEKVFLECVQDMDHENMFWYRQDPGLGLRLIYFSYDVKMKEKGDIPEGYSVSREKKERFSLILESASTNQTSMYLCATGLALNYYEQYFGPGTRLTVT.